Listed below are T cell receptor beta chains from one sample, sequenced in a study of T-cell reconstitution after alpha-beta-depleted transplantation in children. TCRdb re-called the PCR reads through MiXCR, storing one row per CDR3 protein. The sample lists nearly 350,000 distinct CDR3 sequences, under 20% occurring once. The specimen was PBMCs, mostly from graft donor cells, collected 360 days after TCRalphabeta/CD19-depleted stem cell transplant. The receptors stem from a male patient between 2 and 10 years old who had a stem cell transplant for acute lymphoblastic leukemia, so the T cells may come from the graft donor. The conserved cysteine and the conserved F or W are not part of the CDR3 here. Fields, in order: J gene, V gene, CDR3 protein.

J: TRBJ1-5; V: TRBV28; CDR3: ASRGANQPQH
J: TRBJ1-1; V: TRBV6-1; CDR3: ASSEGNPNTEAF
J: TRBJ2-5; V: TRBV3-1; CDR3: ASSQDSSAPAETQY
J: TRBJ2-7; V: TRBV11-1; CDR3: ASSLGVGDTYSSSYEQY
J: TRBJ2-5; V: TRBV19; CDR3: ASSIRGAGETQY
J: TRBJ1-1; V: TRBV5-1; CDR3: ASSPGHKNTEAF
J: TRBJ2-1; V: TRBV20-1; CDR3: SARDSGGLISYNEQF
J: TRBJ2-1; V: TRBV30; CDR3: AWSGLAGGSEQF
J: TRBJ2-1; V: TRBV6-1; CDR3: ASGRDSYNEQF
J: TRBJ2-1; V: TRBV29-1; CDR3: SVEEFATGQPNEQF
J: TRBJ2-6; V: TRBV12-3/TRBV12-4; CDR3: ASSFETGPFSGANVLT
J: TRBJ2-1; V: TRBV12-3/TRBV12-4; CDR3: ASIPGHGYNEQF
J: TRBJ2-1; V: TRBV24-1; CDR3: ATSTRGGSSYNEQF
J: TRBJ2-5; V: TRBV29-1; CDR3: SVEVQSGGGTQY
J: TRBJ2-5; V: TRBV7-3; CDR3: ASSQTSWETQY
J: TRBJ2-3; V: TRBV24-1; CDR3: ATSVTGEGTDTQY
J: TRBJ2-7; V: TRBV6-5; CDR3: ASSYSIRPTGKGSYEQY
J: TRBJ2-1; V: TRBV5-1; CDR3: ASADRVGNNEQF
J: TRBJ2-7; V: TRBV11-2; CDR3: ASSLVGLAGFEQY
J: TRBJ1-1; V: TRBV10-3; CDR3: AISGRSHMNTEAF
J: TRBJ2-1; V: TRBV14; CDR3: ASSQDRSGRARYEQF
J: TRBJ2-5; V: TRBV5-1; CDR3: ASKLREVQETQY
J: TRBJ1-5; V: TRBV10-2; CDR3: ASSESGGGLSNQPQH
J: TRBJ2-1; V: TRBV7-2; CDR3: ASSLVRRGGDNEQF
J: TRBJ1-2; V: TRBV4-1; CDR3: ASSQDGNYGYT
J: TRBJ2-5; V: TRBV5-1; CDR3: ASSPLSRSGRPEETQY
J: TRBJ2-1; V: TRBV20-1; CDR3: SARDLGLAGNEQF
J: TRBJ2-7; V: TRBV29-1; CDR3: SVRTGVNSYEQY
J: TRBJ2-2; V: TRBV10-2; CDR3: ASSVAGANTGELF
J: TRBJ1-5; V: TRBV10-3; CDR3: AISDDTGYQPQH